These 4 T cell receptor beta chains were sequenced from one sample in a study of CD4 T cells in relation to SARS-CoV-2 and coronaviruses. The unexposed donors gave CD4+ T cells in about 2011-2018, prior to COVID-19. After 10 to 11 days of culture, CD4+ T cells were isolated. Profiling relied on immunoSEQ multiplex PCR, and the TCRdb table lists in-frame clones only, not all of them. The sample has some 23,000 clones, more than 70% seen once. No antigen has been identified for these receptors. The sequenced sample was CD4+ T cells from PBMCs, cultured in vitro. The receptors originated from a human donor in good health.

The chain is built from TRBV5-1 and TRBJ1-6; 10 bases are shared with TRBD1. The CDR3 totals 14 residues. Germline CDR1 SGHRS, CDR2 YFSETQ. The J segment lost 9 bases and the V segment lost 0 bases, leaving 0 bases of the junction unmatched. In nucleotides, the CDR3 is TGCGCCAGCAGCTTGGGGGACAGGGGTTCACCCCTCCACTTT. Encoded protein: CASSLGDRGSPLHF.

The rearrangement uses TRBV5-3 and TRBJ2-3; 14 bases align to TRBD2. TRBV5-3 falls under the ORF class, with uncertain function. This CDR3 spans 21 amino acids. Trimming took 4 bases from V and 0 from J; bases not matched to a gene: 16. CDR3 sequence reads: CARSIPGLAGVLLLSTDTQYF. The CDR3 bases are TGTGCCAGAAGCATCCCGGGACTAGCGGGAGTTCTGCTCCTGAGCACAGATACGCAGTATTTT.

The V call is TRBV18, the J call TRBJ1-1, with TRBD1 matching 8 bases. Losses at the gene ends were 0 bases for V and 7 bases for J; bases not matched to a gene: 7. The CDR3 contains 15 residues. Germline V CDR1 and CDR2: KGHSH, LQKENI. The CDR3 DNA follows: TGTGCCAGCTCACCACCCCGGGACAGGTCGAGTGAAGCTTTCTTT. Translation: CASSPPRDRSSEAFF.

The rearrangement joins TRBV9 to TRBJ2-5, with TRBD2 matching 12 bases. V was pared by 0 bases and J by 2 bases, with 2 bases of the junction left unmatched. CDR3 size: 16 residues. Germline loops: CDR1 SGDLS, CDR2 YYNGEE. The CDR3 coding sequence is TGTGCCAGCAGCGTAGCTCTAGCGGGAGGGCAAGAGACCCAGTACTTC. The encoded protein is CASSVALAGGQETQYF. Using reference TRBV9 and TRBJ2-5 for the parts outside the CDR3, the full variable domain is DSGVTQTPKHLITATGQRVTLRCSPRSGDLSVYWYQQSLDQGLQFLIQYYNGEERAKGNILERFSAQQFPDLHSELNLSSLELGDSALYFCASSVALAGGQETQYFGPGTRLLVL.